This T cell receptor (beta chain) derives from a study of cytomegalovirus exposure and HLA in healthy donors. Study results and limitations: CMV serostatus was the sole immune exposure data available. A later analysis, which compared TCR beta chains of equal frequency, found the HLA-associated ones more clonally expanded. Sequencing likely generated an artifact that appeared as a cluster of highly shared sequence variants.

The CDR3 loop spans 12 amino acids. Germline-derived CDR1 and CDR2 are MNHNS and SASEGT. The germline V and J ends were trimmed by 5 bases and 4 bases, with 8 bases remaining between them. Vbeta (60) and Jbeta (13) primers were used in the PCR. Here immunoSEQ multiplex PCR was the method, and the copy in TCRdb shows in-frame clones only, minus some. The sample shows fewer than 100,000 clones, 70% to 80% of them seen only once. Comment on this clone: Its antigen is undetermined.

This chain links TRBV6-1 with TRBJ1-2; D may be TRBD1 (5 bases). Sequenced: PBMCs. This receptor was taken from a female donor in good health and CMV-seronegative. As DNA, the CDR3 is TGTGCCAGCAGTCTCCAGGGCTATGGCTACACCTTC. Translating it yields CASSLQGYGYTF.